This T cell receptor beta chain is drawn from a study of OX40 agonist ivuxolimab in advanced cancers. Study-level points and caveats: The specificity for antigen of the expanded peripheral T cells was not determined.

Profiling relied on immunoSEQ multiplex PCR, and the TCRdb table lists in-frame clones only, not all of them. The profile shows roughly 90,000 clones, 94% of them singletons. Losses at the gene ends were 5 bases for V and 5 bases for J; bases not matched to a gene: 13. CDR1 is PRHDT and CDR2 is FYEKMQ in the germline V gene (reference sequence). The CDR3 has 19 residues. Worth noting for this clone: Its antigen remains unidentified.

This chain links TRBV13 with TRBJ2-4; 15 nucleotides align to TRBD2. This clonotype originated in an adult with an advanced solid tumor such as melanoma, head and neck, liver or kidney cancer. The sample consisted of CD4+ or CD8+ T cells sorted from blood, taken in a trial of the OX40 agonist ivuxolimab. CDR3 protein: CASSQVSGLAGGPENIQYF. CDR3 nucleotide sequence: TGTGCCAGCAGCCAAGTTTCCGGACTAGCGGGGGGGCCTGAAAACATTCAGTACTTC.